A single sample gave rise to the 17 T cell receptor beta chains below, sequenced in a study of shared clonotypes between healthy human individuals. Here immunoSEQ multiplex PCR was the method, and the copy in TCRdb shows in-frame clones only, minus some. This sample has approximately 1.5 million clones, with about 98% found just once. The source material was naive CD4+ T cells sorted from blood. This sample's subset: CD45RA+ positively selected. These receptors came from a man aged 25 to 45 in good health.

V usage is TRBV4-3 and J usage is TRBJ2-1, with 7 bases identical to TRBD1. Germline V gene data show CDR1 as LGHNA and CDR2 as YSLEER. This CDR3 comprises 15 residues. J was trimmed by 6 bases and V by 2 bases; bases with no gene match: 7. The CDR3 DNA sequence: TGCGCCAGCAGCCAAACAGGGGCCGCCAGCAATGAGCAGTTCTTC. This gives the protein CASSQTGAASNEQFF.

This CDR3 reads CASSSLADTDTQYF. DNA of the CDR3: TGTGCCAGCAGCTCCCTAGCGGACACAGATACGCAGTATTTT. The rearrangement joins TRBV7-6 to TRBJ2-3; 7 bases map to TRBD2. The ends lost 4 bases at V and 2 bases at J; junction bases unmatched: 3. Germline CDR1 reads SGHVS; CDR2 reads FNYEAQ. The CDR3 covers 14 residues.

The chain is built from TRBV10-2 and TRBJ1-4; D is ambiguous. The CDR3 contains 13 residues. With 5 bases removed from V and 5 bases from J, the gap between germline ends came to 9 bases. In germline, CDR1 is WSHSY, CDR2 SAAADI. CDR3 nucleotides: TGCGCCAGCAGTAAGGGTCCAAATGAAAAACTGTTTTTT. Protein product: CASSKGPNEKLFF.

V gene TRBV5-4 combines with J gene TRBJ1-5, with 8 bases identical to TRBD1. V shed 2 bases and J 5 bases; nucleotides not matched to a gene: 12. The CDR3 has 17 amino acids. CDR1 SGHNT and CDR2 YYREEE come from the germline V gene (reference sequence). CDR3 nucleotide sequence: TGTGCCAGCAGCTTCCGACAGGGGAGTTTCGAGGATCAGCCCCAGCATTTT. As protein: CASSFRQGSFEDQPQHF.

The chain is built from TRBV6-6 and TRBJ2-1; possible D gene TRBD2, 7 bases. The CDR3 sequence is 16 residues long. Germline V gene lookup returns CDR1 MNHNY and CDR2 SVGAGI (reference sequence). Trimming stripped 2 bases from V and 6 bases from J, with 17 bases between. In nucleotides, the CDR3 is TGTGCCAGCAGTTACAAGATAAGGGGAGGGGGCAATGAGCAGTTCTTC. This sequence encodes CASSYKIRGGGNEQFF.

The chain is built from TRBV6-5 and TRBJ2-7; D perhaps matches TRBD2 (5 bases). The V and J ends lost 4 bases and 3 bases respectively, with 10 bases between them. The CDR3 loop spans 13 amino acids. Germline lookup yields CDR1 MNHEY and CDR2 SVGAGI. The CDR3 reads CASSSGEGYEQYF. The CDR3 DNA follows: TGTGCCAGCAGTTCCGGGGAAGGCTACGAGCAGTACTTC.

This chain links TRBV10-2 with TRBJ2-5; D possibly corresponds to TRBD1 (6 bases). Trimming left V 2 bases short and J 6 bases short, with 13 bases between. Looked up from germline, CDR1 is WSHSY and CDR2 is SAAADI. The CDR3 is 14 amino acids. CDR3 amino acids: CASSEGGRGQTQYF. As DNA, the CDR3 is TGCGCCAGCAGTGAGGGAGGCAGGGGTCAGACCCAGTACTTC.

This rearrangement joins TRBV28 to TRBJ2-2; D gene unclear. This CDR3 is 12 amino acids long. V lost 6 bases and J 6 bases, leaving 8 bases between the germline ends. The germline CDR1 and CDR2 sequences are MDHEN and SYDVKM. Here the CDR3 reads CASSPTAGELFF. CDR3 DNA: TGTGCCAGCAGCCCTACAGCCGGGGAGCTGTTTTTT.

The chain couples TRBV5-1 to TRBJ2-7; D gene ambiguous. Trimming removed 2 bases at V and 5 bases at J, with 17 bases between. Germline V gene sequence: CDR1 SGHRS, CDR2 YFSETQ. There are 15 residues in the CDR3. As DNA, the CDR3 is TGCGCCAGCAGCTTCGGCGGCCCCCCGTCCCACGAGCAGTACTTC. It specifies CASSFGGPPSHEQYF.

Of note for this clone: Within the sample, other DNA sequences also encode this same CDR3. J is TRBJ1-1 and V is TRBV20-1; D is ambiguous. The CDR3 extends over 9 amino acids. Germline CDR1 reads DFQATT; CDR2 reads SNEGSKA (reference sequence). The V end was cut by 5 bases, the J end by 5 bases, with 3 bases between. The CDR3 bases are TGCAGTGCTCGAACTGAAGCTTTCTTT. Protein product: CSARTEAFF.

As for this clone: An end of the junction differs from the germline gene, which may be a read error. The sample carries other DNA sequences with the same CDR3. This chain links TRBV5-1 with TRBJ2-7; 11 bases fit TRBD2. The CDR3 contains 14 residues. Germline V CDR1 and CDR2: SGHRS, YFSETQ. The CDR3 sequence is CASSLGLAEYEQYF. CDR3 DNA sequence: TGCGCCAGCAGTTTGGGACTAGCGGAATACGAGCAGTACTTC.

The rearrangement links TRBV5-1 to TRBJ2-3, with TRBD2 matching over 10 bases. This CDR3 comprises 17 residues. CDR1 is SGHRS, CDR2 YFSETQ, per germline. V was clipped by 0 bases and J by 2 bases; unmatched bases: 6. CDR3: CASSLDSSGSVTDTQYF. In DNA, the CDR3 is TGCGCCAGCAGCTTGGATTCTAGCGGGAGTGTCACAGATACGCAGTATTTT.

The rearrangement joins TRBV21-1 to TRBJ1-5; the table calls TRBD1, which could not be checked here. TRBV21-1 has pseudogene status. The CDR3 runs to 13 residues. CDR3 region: CASSGQVGQPQHF. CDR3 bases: TGTGCCAGCAGCGGACAGGTAGGTCAGCCCCAGCATTTT.

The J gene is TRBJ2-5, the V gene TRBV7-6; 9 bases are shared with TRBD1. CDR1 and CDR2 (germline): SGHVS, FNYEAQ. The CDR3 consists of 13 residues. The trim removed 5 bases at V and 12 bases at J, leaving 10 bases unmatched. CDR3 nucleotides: TGTGCCAGCAGCACCCTGGACAGGGGACTCGAGTACTTC. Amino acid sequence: CASSTLDRGLEYF. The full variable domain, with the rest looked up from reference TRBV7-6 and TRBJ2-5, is GAGVSQSPRYKVTKRGQDVALRCDPISGHVSLYWYRQALGQGPEFLTYFNYEAQQDKSGLPNDRFSAERPEGSISTLTIQRTEQRDSAMYRCASSTLDRGLEYFGPGTRLLVL.

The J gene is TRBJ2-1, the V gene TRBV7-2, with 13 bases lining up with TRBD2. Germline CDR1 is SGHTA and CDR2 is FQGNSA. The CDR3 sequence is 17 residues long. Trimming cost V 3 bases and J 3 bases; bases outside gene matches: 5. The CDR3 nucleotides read TGTGCCAGCAGCTTCACTAGCGGGAGGGTTATCTACAATGAGCAGTTCTTC. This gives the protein CASSFTSGRVIYNEQFF.

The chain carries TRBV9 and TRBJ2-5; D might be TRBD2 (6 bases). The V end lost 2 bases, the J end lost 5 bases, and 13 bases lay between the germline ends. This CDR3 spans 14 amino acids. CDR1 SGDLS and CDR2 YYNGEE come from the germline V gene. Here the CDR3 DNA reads TGTGCCAGCAGCGTCCTTTGGGGGAGGGAGACCCAGTACTTC. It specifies CASSVLWGRETQYF.

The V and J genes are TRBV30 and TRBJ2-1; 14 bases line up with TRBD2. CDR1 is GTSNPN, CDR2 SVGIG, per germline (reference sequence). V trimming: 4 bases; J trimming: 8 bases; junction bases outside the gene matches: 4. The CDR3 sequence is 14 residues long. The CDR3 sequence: CAWNRLAGGYEQFF. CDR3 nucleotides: TGTGCCTGGAACAGACTAGCGGGAGGGTATGAGCAGTTCTTC.